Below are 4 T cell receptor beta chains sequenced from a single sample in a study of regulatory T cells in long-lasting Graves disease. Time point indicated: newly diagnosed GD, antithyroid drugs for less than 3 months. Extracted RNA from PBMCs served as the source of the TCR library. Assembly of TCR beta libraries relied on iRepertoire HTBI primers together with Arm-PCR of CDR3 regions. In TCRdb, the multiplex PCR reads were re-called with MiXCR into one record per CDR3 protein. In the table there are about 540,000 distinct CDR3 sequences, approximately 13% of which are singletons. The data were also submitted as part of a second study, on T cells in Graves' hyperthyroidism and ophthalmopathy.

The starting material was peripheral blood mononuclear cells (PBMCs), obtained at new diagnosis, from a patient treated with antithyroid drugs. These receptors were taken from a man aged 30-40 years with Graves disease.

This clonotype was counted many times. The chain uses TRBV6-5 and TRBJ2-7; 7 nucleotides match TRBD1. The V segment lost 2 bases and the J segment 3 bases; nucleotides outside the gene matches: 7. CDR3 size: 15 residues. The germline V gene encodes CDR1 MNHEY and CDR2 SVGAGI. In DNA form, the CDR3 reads TGTGCCAGCAGTTACAAGAGGACAGGCAGCTACGAGCAGTACTTC. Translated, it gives CASSYKRTGSYEQYF.

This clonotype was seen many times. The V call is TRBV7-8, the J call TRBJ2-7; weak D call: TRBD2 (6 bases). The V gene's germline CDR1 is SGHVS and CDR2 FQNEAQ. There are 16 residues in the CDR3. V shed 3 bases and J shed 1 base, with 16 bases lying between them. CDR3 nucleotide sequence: TGTGCCAGCAGCTTGGGGATTGTGGGGACTTCCTACGAGCAGTACTTC. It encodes CASSLGIVGTSYEQYF.

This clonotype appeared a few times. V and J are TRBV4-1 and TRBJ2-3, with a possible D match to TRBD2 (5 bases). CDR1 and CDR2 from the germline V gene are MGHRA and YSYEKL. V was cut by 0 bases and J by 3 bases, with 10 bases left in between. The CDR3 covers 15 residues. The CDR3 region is CASSQEEDSTDTQYF. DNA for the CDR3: TGCGCCAGCAGCCAAGAAGAGGACTCAACAGATACGCAGTATTTT.

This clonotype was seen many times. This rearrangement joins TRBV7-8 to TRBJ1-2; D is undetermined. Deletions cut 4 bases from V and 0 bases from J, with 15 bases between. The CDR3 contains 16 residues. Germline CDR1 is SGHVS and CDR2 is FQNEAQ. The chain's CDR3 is CASSSPAGSANYGYTF. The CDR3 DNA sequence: TGTGCCAGCAGCTCCCCAGCGGGCTCCGCTAACTATGGCTACACCTTC.